These 9 T cell receptor beta chains originate from one sample sequenced in a study of response to subunit inactivated influenza vaccine. MiXCR was run by TCRdb on the RT-PCR reads, yielding one entry per CDR3 protein. Of about 170,000 distinct CDR3 sequences listed, roughly 12% are singletons. This sample also appeared in a second study, on T cells expressing NK-cell markers. As that report states: Researchers built TCR beta cDNA using 5'RACE template switching with UMIs.

Sequenced material: CD8+ T cells sorted from PBMCs, taken less than 13 days after vaccination. The receptors originated from a man aged 50-60 years who received an inactivated influenza vaccine.

The genes are TRBV7-3 and TRBJ2-3, with 11 bases lining up with TRBD1. CDR3 length equals 12 residues. V gave up 8 bases and J gave up 6 bases; unmatched junction bases: 1. Germline assignment: CDR1 SGHTA and CDR2 FQGTGA. The CDR3 region is CASGTGGDTQYF. The CDR3 coding sequence is TGTGCCAGCGGGACAGGGGGGGATACGCAGTATTTT.

This clonotype came up a few times. This chain joins TRBV28 and TRBJ2-1; TRBD2 aligns across 10 bases. V was pared by 2 bases and J by 5 bases, with 3 bases of the junction left unmatched. The germline gives CDR1 MDHEN, CDR2 SYDVKM. This CDR3 is 15 amino acids long. In DNA, the CDR3 is TGTGCCAGCAGTTTACGCCTAGCGGGAGACAATGAGCAGTTCTTC. It yields the protein CASSLRLAGDNEQFF. The variable domain in full, completed from reference TRBV28 and TRBJ2-1, reads DVKVTQSSRYLVKRTGEKVFLECVQDMDHENMFWYRQDPGLGLRLIYFSYDVKMKEKGDIPEGYSVSREKKERFSLILESASTNQTSMYLCASSLRLAGDNEQFFGPGTRLTVL.

The CDR3 loop reads CSATPLAGGLGEQFF. CDR3 nucleotide sequence: TGCAGTGCCACCCCGCTAGCGGGGGGGCTGGGTGAGCAGTTCTTC. The gene calls are TRBV20-1 and TRBJ2-1; TRBD2 matches at 12 bases. Germline V gene data show CDR1 as DFQATT and CDR2 as SNEGSKA (reference sequence). V lost 6 bases, J lost 9 bases, and 12 bases stayed unmatched. The CDR3 loop spans 15 amino acids.

The chain links TRBV12-3 or TRBV12-4 to TRBJ2-1; 11 bases fit TRBD2. J lost 0 bases, V lost 5 bases, and 3 bases had no gene match. The CDR3 spans 16 residues. The chain's CDR3 is CASSTTSGSSYNEQFF. The DNA for the CDR3 is TGTGCCAGCAGTACAACTAGCGGGAGCTCCTACAATGAGCAGTTCTTC.

This clonotype was detected only a few times. The CDR3 DNA reads as TGTGCCAGCAGCTTAGGGTTCGAGCAGTTCTTC. This sequence encodes CASSLGFEQFF. The genes are TRBV7-2 and TRBJ2-1; D unclear. Germline CDR1 reads SGHTA; CDR2 reads FQGNSA. V lost 1 base, J lost 10 bases, and 5 bases lay in between. This CDR3 is built from 11 residues.

As to this clonotype: Just one base apart from a much larger clone, this may be a read error. This chain joins TRBV24-1 and TRBJ2-1, with D uncertain. The CDR3 length is 14 residues. Germline V gene sequence: CDR1 KGHDR, CDR2 SFDVKD. V lost 9 bases to trimming and J lost 8 bases, with 19 bases between them. CDR3 sequence (DNA): TGTGCCACCTGTGTGACGGGTATACCCTATGAGCAGTTCTTC. Translation gives CATCVTGIPYEQFF.

The sample holds many counts of this clonotype. The gene calls are TRBV24-1 and TRBJ1-2, with D possibly TRBD1 on 5 matching bases. Trimming shortened V by 2 bases and J by 8 bases, and 17 bases separated the two germline ends. CDR3 size: 15 residues. Germline-derived CDR1 and CDR2 are KGHDR and SFDVKD. As DNA, the CDR3 is TGTGCCACCAGTGATTACCCGGGGGACCCTAAAGGCTACACCTTC. Encoded protein: CATSDYPGDPKGYTF.

The V gene is TRBV28, the J gene TRBJ1-5; the D gene is possibly TRBD1 (5 bases). The CDR3 covers 13 residues. Germline V gene data show CDR1 as MDHEN and CDR2 as SYDVKM. Trimming removed 6 bases at V and 3 bases at J, with 9 bases between. The DNA for the CDR3 is TGTGCCAGCAGGGGAGGGGCCAATCAGCCCCAGCATTTT. Protein sequence: CASRGGANQPQHF.

The table lists this clonotype with a few counts. The rearrangement joins TRBV13 to TRBJ2-7; a weak D match, TRBD1 (6 bases). V lost 10 bases, J lost 3 bases, and 10 bases lay in between. The CDR3 is 11 residues long. CDR1 and CDR2 from the germline V gene are PRHDT and FYEKMQ (reference sequence). Here the CDR3 reads CATGTSYEQYF. The CDR3 coding sequence is TGTGCCACAGGGACAAGCTACGAGCAGTACTTC.